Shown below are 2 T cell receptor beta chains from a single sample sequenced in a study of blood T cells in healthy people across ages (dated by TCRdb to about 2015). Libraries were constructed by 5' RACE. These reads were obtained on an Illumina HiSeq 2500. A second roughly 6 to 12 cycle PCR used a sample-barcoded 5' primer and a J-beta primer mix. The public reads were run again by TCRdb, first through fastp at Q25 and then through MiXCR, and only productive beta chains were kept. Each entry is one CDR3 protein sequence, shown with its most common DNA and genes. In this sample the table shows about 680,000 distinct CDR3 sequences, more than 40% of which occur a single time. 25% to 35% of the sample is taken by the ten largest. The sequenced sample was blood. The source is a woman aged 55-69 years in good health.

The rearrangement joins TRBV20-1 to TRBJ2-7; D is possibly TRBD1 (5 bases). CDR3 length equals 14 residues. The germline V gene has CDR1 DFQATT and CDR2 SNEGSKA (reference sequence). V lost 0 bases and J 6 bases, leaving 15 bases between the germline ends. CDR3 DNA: TGCAGTGCTAGAGAGTACGGCAGGGTGGCCGAGCAGTACTTC. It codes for CSAREYGRVAEQYF.

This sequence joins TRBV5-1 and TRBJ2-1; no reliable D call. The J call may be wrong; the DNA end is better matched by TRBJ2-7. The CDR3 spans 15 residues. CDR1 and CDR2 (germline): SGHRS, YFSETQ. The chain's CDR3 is CASSPLGSSYNEQYF. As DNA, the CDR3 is TGCGCCAGCAGCCCGTTGGGCAGCTCCTACAATGAGCAGTACTTC.